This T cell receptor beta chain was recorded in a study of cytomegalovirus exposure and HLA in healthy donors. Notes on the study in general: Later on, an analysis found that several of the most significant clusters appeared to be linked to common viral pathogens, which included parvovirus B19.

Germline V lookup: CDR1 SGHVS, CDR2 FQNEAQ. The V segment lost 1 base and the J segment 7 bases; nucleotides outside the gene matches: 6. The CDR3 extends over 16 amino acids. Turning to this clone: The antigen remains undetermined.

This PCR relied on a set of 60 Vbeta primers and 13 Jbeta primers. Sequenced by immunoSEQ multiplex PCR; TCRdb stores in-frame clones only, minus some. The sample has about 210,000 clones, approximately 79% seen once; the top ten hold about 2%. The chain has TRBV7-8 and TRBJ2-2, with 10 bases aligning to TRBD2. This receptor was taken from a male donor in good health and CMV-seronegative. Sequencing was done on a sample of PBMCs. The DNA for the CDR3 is TGTGCCAGCAGCTTAGGCAGCGGGAGGGCCTACGGGGAGCTGTTTTTT. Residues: CASSLGSGRAYGELFF.